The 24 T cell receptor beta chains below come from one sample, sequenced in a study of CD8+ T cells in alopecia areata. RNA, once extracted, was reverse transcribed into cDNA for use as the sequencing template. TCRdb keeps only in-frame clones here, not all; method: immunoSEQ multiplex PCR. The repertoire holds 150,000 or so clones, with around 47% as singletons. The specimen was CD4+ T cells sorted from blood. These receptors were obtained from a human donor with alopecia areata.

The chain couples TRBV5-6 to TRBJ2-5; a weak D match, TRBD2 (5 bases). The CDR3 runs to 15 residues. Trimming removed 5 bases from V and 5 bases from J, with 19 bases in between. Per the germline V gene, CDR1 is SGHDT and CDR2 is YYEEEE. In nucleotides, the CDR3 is TGTGCCAGCAGGGCCTTCATCCGGGAACTTGAGACCCAGTACTTC. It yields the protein CASRAFIRELETQYF.

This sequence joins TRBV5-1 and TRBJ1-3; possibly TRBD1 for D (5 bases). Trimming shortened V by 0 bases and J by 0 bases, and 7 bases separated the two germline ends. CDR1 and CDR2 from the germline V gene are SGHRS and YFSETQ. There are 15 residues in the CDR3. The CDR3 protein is CASSLGQLSGNTIYF. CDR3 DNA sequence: TGCGCCAGCAGCTTGGGACAGCTCTCTGGAAACACCATATATTTT.

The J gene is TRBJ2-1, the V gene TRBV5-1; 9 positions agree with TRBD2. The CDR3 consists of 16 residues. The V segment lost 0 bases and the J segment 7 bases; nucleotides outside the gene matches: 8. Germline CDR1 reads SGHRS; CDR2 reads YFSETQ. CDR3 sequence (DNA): TGCGCCAGCAGCTTGGTTGGCGGGAGGGCCGTAAATGAGCAGTTCTTC. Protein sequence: CASSLVGGRAVNEQFF.

The CDR3 region has the DNA TGTGCCAGCAGTGAAGATGCCGCCTACGAGCAGTACTTC. As protein: CASSEDAAYEQYF. The gene calls are TRBV25-1 and TRBJ2-7; D unclear. Germline V gene lookup returns CDR1 MGHDK and CDR2 SYGVNS. V was clipped by 2 bases and J by 2 bases, with 7 bases between them. The CDR3 has 13 residues.

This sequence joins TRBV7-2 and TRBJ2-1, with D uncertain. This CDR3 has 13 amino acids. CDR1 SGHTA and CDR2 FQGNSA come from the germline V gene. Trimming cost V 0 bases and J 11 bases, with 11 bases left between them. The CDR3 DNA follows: TGTGCCAGCAGCTTAGCGGGGTTACCCCAGCAGTTCTTC. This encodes CASSLAGLPQQFF.

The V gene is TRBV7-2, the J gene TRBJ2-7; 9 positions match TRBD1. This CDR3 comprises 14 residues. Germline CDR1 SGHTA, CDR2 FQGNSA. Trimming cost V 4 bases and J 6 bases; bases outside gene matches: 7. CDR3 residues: CASSSRDRVFEQYF. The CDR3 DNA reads TGTGCCAGCAGCTCCCGGGACAGGGTGTTCGAGCAGTACTTC. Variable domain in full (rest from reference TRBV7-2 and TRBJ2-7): GAGVSQSPSNKVTEKGKDVELRCDPISGHTALYWYRQSLGQGLEFLIYFQGNSAPDKSGLPSDRFSAERTGGSVSTLTIQRTQQEDSAVYLCASSSRDRVFEQYFGPGTRLTVT.

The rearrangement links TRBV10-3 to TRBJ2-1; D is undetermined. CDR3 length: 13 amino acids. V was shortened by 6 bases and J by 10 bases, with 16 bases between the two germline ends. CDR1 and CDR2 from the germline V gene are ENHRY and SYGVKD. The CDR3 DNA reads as TGTGCCATCAGGGGCCCCAATCTTTGGGAGCAGTTCTTC. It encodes CAIRGPNLWEQFF.

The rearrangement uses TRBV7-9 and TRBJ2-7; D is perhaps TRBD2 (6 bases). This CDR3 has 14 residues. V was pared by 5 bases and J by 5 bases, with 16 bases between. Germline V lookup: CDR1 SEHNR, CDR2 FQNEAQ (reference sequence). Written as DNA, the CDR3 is TGTGCCAGCAGCCCCGCCGGGACTTTCCACGAGCAGTACTTC. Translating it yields CASSPAGTFHEQYF.

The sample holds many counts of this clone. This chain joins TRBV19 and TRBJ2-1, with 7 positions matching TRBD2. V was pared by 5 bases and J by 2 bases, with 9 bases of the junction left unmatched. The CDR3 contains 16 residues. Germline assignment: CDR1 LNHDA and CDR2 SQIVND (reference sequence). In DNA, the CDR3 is TGTGCCAGTAGTTCCCGGGCTAGCGGACCCTACAATGAGCAGTTCTTC. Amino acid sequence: CASSSRASGPYNEQFF.

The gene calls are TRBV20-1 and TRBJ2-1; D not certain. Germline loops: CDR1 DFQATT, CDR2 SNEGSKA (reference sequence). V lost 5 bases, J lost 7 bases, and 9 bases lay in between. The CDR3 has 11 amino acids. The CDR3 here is CSAVQINEQFF. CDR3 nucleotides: TGCAGTGCTGTTCAGATTAATGAGCAGTTCTTC.

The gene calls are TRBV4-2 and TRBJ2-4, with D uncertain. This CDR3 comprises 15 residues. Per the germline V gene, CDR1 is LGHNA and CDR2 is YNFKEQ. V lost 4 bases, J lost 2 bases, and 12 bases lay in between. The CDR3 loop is CASSLEWVSKNIQYF. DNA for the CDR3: TGTGCCAGCAGCCTAGAGTGGGTATCCAAAAACATTCAGTACTTC.

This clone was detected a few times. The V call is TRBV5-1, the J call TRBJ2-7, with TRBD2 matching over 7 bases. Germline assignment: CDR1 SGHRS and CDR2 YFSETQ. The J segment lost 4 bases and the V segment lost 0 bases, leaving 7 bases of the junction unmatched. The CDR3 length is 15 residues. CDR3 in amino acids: CASSLEAGELYEQYF. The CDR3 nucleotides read TGCGCCAGCAGCTTGGAGGCGGGGGAGCTGTACGAGCAGTACTTC.

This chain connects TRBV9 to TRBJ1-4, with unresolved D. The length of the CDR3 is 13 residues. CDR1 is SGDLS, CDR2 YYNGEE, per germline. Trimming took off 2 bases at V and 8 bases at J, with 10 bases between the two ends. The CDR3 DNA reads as TGTGCCAGCAGCGTTGACGTAGGCGAAAAACTGTTTTTT. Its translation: CASSVDVGEKLFF.

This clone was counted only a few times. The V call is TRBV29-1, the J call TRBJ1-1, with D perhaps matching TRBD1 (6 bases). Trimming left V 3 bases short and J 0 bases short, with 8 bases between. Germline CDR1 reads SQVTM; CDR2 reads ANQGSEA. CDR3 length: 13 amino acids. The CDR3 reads CSVDKGVNTEAFF. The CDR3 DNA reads TGCAGCGTTGACAAGGGGGTGAACACTGAAGCTTTCTTT.

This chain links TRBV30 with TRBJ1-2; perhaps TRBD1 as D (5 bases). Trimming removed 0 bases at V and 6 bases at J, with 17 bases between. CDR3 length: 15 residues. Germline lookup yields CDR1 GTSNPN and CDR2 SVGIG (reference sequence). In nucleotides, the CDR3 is TGTGCCTGGAGTGTATTCGGACATCGGGAGAATGGCTACACCTTC. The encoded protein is CAWSVFGHRENGYTF.

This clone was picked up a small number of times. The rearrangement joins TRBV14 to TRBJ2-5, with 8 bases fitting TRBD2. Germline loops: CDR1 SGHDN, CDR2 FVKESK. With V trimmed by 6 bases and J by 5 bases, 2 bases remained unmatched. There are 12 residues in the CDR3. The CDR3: CASSPSGETQYF. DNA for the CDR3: TGTGCCAGCAGTCCTAGCGGGGAGACCCAGTACTTC.

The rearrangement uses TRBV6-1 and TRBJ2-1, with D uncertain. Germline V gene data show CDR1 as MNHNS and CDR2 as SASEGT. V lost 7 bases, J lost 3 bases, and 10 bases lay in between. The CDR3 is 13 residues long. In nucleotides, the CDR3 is TGTGCCAGCAAGATCGGCAGCTACAATGAGCAGTTCTTC. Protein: CASKIGSYNEQFF.

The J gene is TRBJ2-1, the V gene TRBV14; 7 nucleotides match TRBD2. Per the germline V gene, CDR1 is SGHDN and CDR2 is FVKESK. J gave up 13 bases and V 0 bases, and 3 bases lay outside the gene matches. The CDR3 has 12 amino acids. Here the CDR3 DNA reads TGTGCCAGCAGCCAAGACCGCGGGAGACAGTTCTTC. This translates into CASSQDRGRQFF.

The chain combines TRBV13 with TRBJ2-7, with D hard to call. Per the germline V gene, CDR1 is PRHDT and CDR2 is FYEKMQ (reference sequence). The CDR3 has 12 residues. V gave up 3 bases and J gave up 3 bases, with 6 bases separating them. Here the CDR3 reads CASSFKGYEQYF. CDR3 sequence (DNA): TGTGCCAGCAGCTTTAAAGGCTACGAGCAGTACTTC.

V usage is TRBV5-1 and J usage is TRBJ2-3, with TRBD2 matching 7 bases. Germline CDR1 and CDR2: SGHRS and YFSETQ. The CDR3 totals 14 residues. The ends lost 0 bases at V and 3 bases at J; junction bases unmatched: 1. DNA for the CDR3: TGCGCCAGCAGCTTGGGCGGGAGTACAGATACGCAGTATTTT. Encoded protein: CASSLGGSTDTQYF.

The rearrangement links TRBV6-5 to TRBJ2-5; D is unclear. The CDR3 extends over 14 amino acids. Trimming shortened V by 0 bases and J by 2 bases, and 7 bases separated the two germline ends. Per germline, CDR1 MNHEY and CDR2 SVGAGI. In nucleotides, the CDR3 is TGTGCCAGCAGTTACTCGTGGGCTCAAGAGACCCAGTACTTC. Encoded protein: CASSYSWAQETQYF.

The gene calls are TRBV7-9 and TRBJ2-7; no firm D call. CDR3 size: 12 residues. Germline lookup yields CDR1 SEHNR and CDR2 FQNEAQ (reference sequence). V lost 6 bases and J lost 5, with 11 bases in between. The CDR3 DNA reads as TGTGCCAGCAGTTCTCCCTGGGACGAGCAGTACTTC. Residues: CASSSPWDEQYF.

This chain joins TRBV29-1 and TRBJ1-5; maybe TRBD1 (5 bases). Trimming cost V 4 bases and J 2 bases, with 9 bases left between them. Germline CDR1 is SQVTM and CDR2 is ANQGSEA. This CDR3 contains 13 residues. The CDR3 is CSVGGFGNQPQHF. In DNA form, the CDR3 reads TGCAGCGTTGGGGGGTTTGGCAATCAGCCCCAGCATTTT.

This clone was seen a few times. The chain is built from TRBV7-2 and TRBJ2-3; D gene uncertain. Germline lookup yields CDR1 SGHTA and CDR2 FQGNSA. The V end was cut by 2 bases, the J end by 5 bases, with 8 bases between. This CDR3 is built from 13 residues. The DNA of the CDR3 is TGTGCCAGCAGCTTACATGGGCTAGATACGCAGTATTTT. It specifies CASSLHGLDTQYF.